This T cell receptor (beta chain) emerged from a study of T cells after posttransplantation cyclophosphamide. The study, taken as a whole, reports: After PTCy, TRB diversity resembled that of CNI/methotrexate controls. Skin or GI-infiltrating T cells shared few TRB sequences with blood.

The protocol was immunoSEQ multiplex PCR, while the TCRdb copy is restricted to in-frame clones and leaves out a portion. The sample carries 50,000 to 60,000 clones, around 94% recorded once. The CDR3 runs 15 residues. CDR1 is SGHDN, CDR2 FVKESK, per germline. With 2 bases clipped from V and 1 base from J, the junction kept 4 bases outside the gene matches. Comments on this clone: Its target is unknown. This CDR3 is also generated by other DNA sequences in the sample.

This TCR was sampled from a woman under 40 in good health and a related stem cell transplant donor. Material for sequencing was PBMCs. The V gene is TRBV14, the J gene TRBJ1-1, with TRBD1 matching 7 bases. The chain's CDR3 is CASSQRTGWNTEAFF. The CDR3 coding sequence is TGTGCCAGCAGCCAACGGACAGGCTGGAACACTGAAGCTTTCTTT.